This T cell receptor beta chain was recovered during a study of CD8 T cells in ankylosing spondylitis (dated by TCRdb to the late 2010s). General notes on the study: The study set out to find disease-linked TCR variants by profiling T cell receptor beta repertoires in ankylosing spondylitis patients and healthy donors. The full study cohort comprised some 27 ankylosing spondylitis patients and 85 to 120 healthy donors. Peripheral blood was sampled, and synovial fluid was also collected from ankylosing spondylitis patients.

What the research found in general, with its limitations: According to the report, matched synovial fluid samples from ankylosing spondylitis patients were significantly enriched for the disease-linked clones. Blood from ankylosing spondylitis patients appeared to be characterized by a TCR beta motif made up of under 10 highly homologous amino acid variants. Some motif variants had previously been reported in the synovial fluid and blood of reactive arthritis patients, which suggests shared mechanisms of disease initiation. In peripheral blood, the disease-linked clones were found at relatively low frequencies and had a CD8+ phenotype.

CDR1 DFQATT and CDR2 SNEGSKA are derived from the germline V gene (reference sequence). Inclusive of the bounding cysteine and phenylalanine, the CDR3 is 11 residues long. Just CDR3 DNA is preserved here, 33 bases in frame from base 1. The listed sequencing device is Illumina HiSeq 2500. Quantitative 5'-RACE with molecular barcodes was used to prepare TCR beta libraries. The authors processed their data as follows. To identify disease-linked TCR variants, a new computational method was used, one built on a probabilistic model of VDJ rearrangement. In TCRdb, the public reads were trimmed at Q25 with fastp and aligned with MiXCR, with productive beta chains retained. Every CDR3 protein is listed once, alongside the most common genes and DNA of its rows. TCRdb assigned the V and J calls; the authors' analysis was not used. This sample has around 480,000 distinct CDR3 sequences in its table, and more than 15% of those were observed once. The top ten constitute just over 1% of the sample.

This clonotype was counted only a few times. Its antigen remains undetermined. The input lacks base qualities; no much larger clone sits a single base away. The chain employs TRBV20-1 and TRBJ1-1; the D gene identity is not certain. Sequenced sample: blood, either unsorted or a sorted T cell fraction (not recorded which). This receptor was obtained from a male donor with ankylosing spondylitis. The CDR3 region: CRGGSNTEAFF. The nucleotides read TGCAGGGGCGGCTCGAACACTGAAGCTTTCTTT.